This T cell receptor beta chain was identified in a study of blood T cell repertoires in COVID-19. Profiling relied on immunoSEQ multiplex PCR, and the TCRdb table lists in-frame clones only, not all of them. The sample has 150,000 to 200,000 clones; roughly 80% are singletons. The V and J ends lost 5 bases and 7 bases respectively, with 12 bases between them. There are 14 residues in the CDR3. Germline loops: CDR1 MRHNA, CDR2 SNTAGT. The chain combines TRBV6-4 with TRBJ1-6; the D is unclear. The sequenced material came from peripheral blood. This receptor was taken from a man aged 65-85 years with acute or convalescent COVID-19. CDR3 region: CASSLGEENSPLHF. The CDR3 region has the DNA TGTGCCAGCAGTCTCGGGGAGGAAAATTCACCCCTCCACTTT.